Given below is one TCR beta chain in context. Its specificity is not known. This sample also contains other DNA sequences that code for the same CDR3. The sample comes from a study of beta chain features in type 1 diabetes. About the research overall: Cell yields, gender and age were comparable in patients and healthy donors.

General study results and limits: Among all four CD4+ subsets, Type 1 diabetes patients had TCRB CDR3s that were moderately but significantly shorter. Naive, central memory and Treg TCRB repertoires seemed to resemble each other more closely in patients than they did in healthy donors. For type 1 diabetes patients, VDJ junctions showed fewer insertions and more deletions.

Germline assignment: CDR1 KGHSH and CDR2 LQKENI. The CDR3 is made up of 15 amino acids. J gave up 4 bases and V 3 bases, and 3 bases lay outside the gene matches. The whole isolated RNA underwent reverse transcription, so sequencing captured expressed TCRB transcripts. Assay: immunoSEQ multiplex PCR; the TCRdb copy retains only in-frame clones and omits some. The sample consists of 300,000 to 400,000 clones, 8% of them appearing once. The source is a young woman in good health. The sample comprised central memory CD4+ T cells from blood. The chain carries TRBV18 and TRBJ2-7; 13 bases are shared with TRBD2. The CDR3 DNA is TGTGCCAGCTCACCCCCGGGACTAGCGGGATACGAGCAGTACTTC. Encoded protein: CASSPPGLAGYEQYF.